This TCR beta chain was profiled in a study of PD-1 blockade in classical Hodgkin lymphoma (TCRdb year 2020). Regarding the study in general: Nivolumab dosing was 3 mg/kg intravenously every 2 weeks, continuing until either disease progression or unacceptable toxicity. The study used TCR beta sequencing and CyTOF to define a peripheral blood immune signature of response to PD-1 blockade in classical Hodgkin lymphoma. Summary of the overall study and its limitations: Only a single clinical trial cohort was studied, and what caused the repertoire differences, possibly disease activity or prior therapy, remained undefined. A significant rise by C4D1 was seen in CD4+ but not CD8+ TCR diversity (p=0.0027 vs p=0.16), with the rise being most apparent in complete responders (p=0.02). Lower diversity was observed in patients in whom nivolumab was started less than 1 year after ASCT, and these patients were excluded from later analyses so that confounding by immune reconstitution would be avoided. Baseline TCR diversity was reported to be lower in newly diagnosed patients than in healthy donors, and even lower in relapsed/refractory patients. Trial patients achieving complete response had baseline diversity similar to newly diagnosed patients, whereas partial responders and progressors had significantly lower diversity.

The Qiagen DNeasy kit was used to extract genomic DNA both from unsorted PBMCs and from the negatively selected CD4+ and CD8+ fractions. TCR beta CDR3 regions were subjected to amplification by immunoSEQ multiplex PCR with primers that anneal to V and J segments. A synthetic immune receptor repertoire was used to minimize amplification bias, and remaining bias was computationally removed after sequencing. Under the source paper's analysis protocol: Custom Python scripts were used to quantify repertoire diversity as the Shannon entropy index. Unsorted, CD4+ and CD8+ repertoires were analyzed separately, except in combined analyses where CD4+ and CD8+ sequences were merged in silico. A clone was considered expanded if an increase in frequency of at least 2-fold after treatment relative to C1D1 was found, and a pseudocount of 0.5 was applied to clones undetected at baseline. Singleton clones were defined as clones with 0 or 1 copy at C1D1, and non-singleton clones were defined as clones with 2 or more copies. Clones expanded in unsorted samples were labelled as CD4+, CD8+ or unknown by matching protein sequences in sorted samples from the same patient. Wilcoxon tests were applied to paired samples to test diversity changes from C1D1 to C4D1. What TCRdb holds here is the immuneACCESS table cut down to in-frame rearrangements. Part of the clones is not present; checked against another copy, under half of the missing clones reflect an unresolved V gene, and the others are unexplained. V, J and clone size are taken as reported in that table, and D and trimming were inferred from the DNA itself. This sample is represented by about 110,000 clones; 70% to 90% of them were singletons. 20% of the sample is held by the ten biggest clonotypes.

This specimen's time point label, per the study, means: cycle 2 day 1 (C2D1) of nivolumab. Every trial patient had relapsed after autologous stem cell transplantation, and cohorts A, B and C differed in prior brentuximab vedotin exposure. A total of roughly 60 patients with relapsed/refractory classical Hodgkin lymphoma made up the trial cohort, and each patient's best overall response was complete response, partial response or progressive disease. Trial patients were treated with single-agent nivolumab in the multi-cohort phase II CheckMate 205 trial. Best overall response was determined by an independent review committee according to the 2007 International Working Group response criteria. Trial PBMCs were obtained immediately prior to nivolumab initiation (C1D1) and on therapy at cycle 2 day 1 and cycle 4 day 1. After peripheral blood was drawn into 8 mL Vacutainer Cell Preparation Tubes, PBMCs were isolated by centrifugation and then cryopreserved.

Points on this clone: Its antigen specificity is not known. Base qualities are not at hand, and no much larger clone is one base apart.

This clonotype originated in a human donor with classical Hodgkin lymphoma. Here the sequenced sample was peripheral blood mononuclear cells (PBMCs), taken before the second cycle of nivolumab.

The CDR3 region reads CASSLFGEFTGELFF. At the DNA level, the sequence is TGTGCCAGCAGCTTGTTCGGGGAGTTCACCGGGGAGCTGTTTTTT. The V and J segments used are TRBV5-4 and TRBJ2-2; possibly the D gene is TRBD2, per 5 matching bases. V gives up 1 base and J gives up 4 bases, and the segment between their germline ends measures 11 bases. The CDR3, from cysteine to phenylalanine, totals 15 residues. Only CDR3 DNA remains: 45 bases, in frame from the first base. The germline V gene (reference sequence) provides CDR1 SGHNT and CDR2 YYREEE.